The entry that follows covers one TCR beta chain sequence. Antigen: not known. The data stem from a study of CD8+ T cells in alopecia areata. Study context: Each of the treated patients was given oral tofacitinib, 5 to 10 mg twice daily, for moderate-to-severe alopecia areata. Findings of the study overall: Scalp specimens additionally yield sequences from normal skin's resident alphabeta T cells.

Treatment of the sample: oral pan-JAK inhibitor, 5-10 mg twice daily. Obtained from alopecia areata patients were lesional scalp punch biopsies along with peripheral blood. RNA was extracted and reverse transcribed into cDNA as the sequencing template. Profiled with immunoSEQ multiplex PCR; TCRdb holds only in-frame clones, not every one. The data contain 90,000 to 130,000 clones, about three fifths of them seen just once; the ten biggest clones take up 12%. V lost 1 base to trimming and J lost 2 bases, with 7 bases between them. The germline gives CDR1 SGHRS, CDR2 YFSETQ. The CDR3 consists of 13 residues.

V gene TRBV5-1 combines with J gene TRBJ2-7, with D uncertain. The sequence was collected from a human donor with alopecia areata. Sequencing used CD8+ T cells sorted from blood, obtained at week 24, from a patient treated with tofacitinib. The CDR3 DNA sequence: TGCGCCAGCAGCTTGCCGGACCCCTACGAGCAGTACTTC. The encoded protein is CASSLPDPYEQYF.